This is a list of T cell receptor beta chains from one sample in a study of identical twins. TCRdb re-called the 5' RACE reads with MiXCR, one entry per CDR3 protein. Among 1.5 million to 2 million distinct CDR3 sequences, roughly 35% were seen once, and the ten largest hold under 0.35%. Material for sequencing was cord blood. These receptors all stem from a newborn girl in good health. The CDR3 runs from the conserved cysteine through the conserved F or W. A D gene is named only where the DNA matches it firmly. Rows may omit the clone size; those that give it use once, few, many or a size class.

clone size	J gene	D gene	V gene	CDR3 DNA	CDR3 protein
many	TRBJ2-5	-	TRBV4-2	TGTGCCAGCAGCTACGACACGGTCCAAGAGACCCAGTACTTC	CASSYDTVQETQYF
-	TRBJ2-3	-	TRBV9	TGTGCCAGCAGCGTAGAGGGGGCGCGGGGTACAGATACGCAGTATTTT	CASSVEGARGTDTQYF
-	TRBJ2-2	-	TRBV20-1	TGCAGTGCTAGCAGTGCCCGAAGAATCACCGGGGAGCTGTTTTTT	CSASSARRITGELFF
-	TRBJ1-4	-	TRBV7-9	TGTGCCAGCAGCTCCGGGAGCCCTACAACTAATGAAAAACTGTTTTTT	CASSSGSPTTNEKLFF
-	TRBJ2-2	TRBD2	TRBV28	TGTGCCAGCAGTTTGATGGGAGGGTACACCGGGGAGCTGTTTTTT	CASSLMGGYTGELFF
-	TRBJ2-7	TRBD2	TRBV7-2	TGTGCCAGCAGCAAACCGGGACTAGCGCCCTACGAGCAGTACTTC	CASSKPGLAPYEQYF
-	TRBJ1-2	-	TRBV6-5	TGTGCCAGCAGTTACTCCAGGGAGGGTGATGGCTACACCTTC	CASSYSREGDGYTF
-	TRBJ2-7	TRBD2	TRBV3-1	TGTGCCAGCAGCCCCGGGACTAGCGGGAACCTGATCTCCTACGAGCAGTACTTC	CASSPGTSGNLISYEQYF
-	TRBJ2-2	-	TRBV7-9	TGTGCCAGCAGCTCCGTTCAACCCGGGGAGCTGTTTTTT	CASSSVQPGELFF
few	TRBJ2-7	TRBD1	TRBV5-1	TGCGCCAGCAGCTTGGGTTCAGGGGGCGGTTTCGGCTCCTACGAGCAGTACTTC	CASSLGSGGGFGSYEQYF
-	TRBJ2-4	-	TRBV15	TGTGCCACCAGCAGAGATATAGCCAAAAACATTCAGTACTTC	CATSRDIAKNIQYF
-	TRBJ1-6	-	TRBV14	TGTGCCAGCAGCGGACACCTCTATAATTCACCCCTCCACTTT	CASSGHLYNSPLHF
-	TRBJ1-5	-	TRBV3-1	TGTGCCAGCAGCCAAACAGGGCCTGGGGATCAGCCCCAGCATTTT	CASSQTGPGDQPQHF
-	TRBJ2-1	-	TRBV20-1	TGCAGTGCTACCTCGGGGGACAGCCTTTCCTACAATGAGCAGTTCTTC	CSATSGDSLSYNEQFF
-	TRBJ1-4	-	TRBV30	TGTGCCTGGGACAGAACTAATGAAAAACTGTTTTTT	CAWDRTNEKLFF
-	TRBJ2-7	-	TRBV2	TGTGCCAGCAGTGGAGGGGGGCTAGCGGCCTACGAGCAGTACTTC	CASSGGGLAAYEQYF
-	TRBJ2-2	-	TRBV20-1	TGCAGTGCTAGAGTGGGCGGGGAGCTGTTTTTT	CSARVGGELFF
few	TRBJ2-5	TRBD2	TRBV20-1	TGCAGTGCTAGTAGCGGGGTGGAGACCCAGTACTTC	CSASSGVETQYF
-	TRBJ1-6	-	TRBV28	TGTGCCAGCAGTTTCTCGACCCTTTCCTTCTCCGGACGCGGGAATTCACCCCTCCACTTT	CASSFSTLSFSGRGNSPLHF
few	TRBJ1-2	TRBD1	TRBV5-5	TGTGCCAGCAGGTCTCCGGGACAGCCAACCGCTAACTATGGCTACACCTTC	CASRSPGQPTANYGYTF
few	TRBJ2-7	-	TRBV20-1	TGCAGTGCTAGAGATCCCGGATATCCCGCCTACGAGCAGTACTTC	CSARDPGYPAYEQYF
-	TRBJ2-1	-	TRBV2	TGTGCCTGCAGTGAACGACCACGGGGTGAGCAGTTCTTC	CACSERPRGEQFF
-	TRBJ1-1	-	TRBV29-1	TGCAGCGTTGAAGGCCAGGTTTTGAACACTGAAGCTTTCTTT	CSVEGQVLNTEAFF
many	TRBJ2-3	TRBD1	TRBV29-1	TGCAGCGTTGCGGGTACAGGGGCAGATACGCAGTATTTT	CSVAGTGADTQYF
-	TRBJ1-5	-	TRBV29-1	TGCAGCGTTGAATCCGGGACGGGTCAGCCCCAGCATTTT	CSVESGTGQPQHF
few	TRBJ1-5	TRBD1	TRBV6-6	TGTGCCAGCAGTTCCTCAGGACAGGGCCCCAATCAGCCCCAGCATTTT	CASSSSGQGPNQPQHF
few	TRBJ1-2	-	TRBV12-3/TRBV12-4	TGTGCCAGCAGTTCTCTCCCGGACACCTTC	CASSSLPDTF
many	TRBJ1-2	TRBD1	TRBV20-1	TGCAGTGCTAGAGGGACAGGGGATGGCTACACCTTC	CSARGTGDGYTF
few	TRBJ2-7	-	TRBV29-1	TGCAGCGTTGAGGCGGGACAGAGTTCCTCCTACGAGCAGTACTTC	CSVEAGQSSSYEQYF
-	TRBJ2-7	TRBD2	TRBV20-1	TGCAGTGCCCGCTGGGCTAGCGGGTCCACATACGAGCAGTACTTC	CSARWASGSTYEQYF
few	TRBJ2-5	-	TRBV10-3	TGTGCCATCAGTGACCTCTCCCTGGTTGGGACGGAGACCCAGTACTTC	CAISDLSLVGTETQYF
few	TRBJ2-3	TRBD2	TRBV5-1	TGCGCCAGCAGCTTGGTTCCTAGCGGGACCACAGATACGCAGTATTTT	CASSLVPSGTTDTQYF
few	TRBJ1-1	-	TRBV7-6	TGTGCCAGCAGCTTCACCTCAGGGAACACTGAAGCTTTCTTT	CASSFTSGNTEAFF
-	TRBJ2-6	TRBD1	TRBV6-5	TGTGCCAGCAGTTACGTCGGACCGGGACAGCGTAACTCTGGGGCCAACGTCCTGACTTTC	CASSYVGPGQRNSGANVLTF
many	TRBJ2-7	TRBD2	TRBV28	TGTGCCAGCAGTTATATGCTTAATAGCGGGACCGCCTACGAGCAGTACTTC	CASSYMLNSGTAYEQYF
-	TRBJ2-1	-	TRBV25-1	TGTGCCAGCAGCGAAGACAAAAGGTCCTACAATGAGCAGTTCTTC	CASSEDKRSYNEQFF
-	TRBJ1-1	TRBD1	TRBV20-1	TGCAGTGCTTCTACCCCGGGACAGGGAAGGGCTGAAGCTTTCTTT	CSASTPGQGRAEAFF
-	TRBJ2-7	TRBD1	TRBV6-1	TGTGCCAGCAGAGGGTGGAGACAGGGGACCTACGAGCAGTACTTC	CASRGWRQGTYEQYF
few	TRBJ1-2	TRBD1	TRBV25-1	TGTGCCAGCAGTGATTCCGGACAGGGGAGTGTGGGCTACACCTTC	CASSDSGQGSVGYTF
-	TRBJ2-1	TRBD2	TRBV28	TGTGCCAGCAGTTTACTCACGGGAGGCCTCTACGAGCAGTTCTTC	CASSLLTGGLYEQFF
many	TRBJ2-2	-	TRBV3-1	TGTGCCAGCAGCCAAGCCGGGGAGCTGTTTTTT	CASSQAGELFF
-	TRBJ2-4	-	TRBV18	TGTGCCAGCTCACCATGGTCCTCAGCCAAAAACATTCAGTACTTC	CASSPWSSAKNIQYF
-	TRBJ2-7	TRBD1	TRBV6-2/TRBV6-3	TGTGCCAGCAGTACCCATCCCAGACAGGGCTACGAGCAGTACTTC	CASSTHPRQGYEQYF
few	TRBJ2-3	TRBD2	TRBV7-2	TGTGCCAGCAGCTTGGTCCTAGCGGCCCCTTCAAATACGCAGTATTTT	CASSLVLAAPSNTQYF